A single sample is the source of the 9 T cell receptor beta chains below, sequenced in a study of beta chain features in type 1 diabetes. Expressed TCRB transcripts got sequenced, as all isolated RNA was reverse transcribed. Profiled with immunoSEQ multiplex PCR; TCRdb holds only in-frame clones, not every one. The sample carries 130,000 or so clones, over 8% recorded once. Sequencing was performed on central memory CD4+ T cells from blood. The receptors here all came from a woman in her forties in good health.

J is TRBJ2-7 and V is TRBV5-1; 11 positions agree with TRBD1. V lost 3 bases and J lost 6; bases outside the gene matches: 11. The CDR3 is made up of 16 amino acids. The V gene's germline CDR1 is SGHRS and CDR2 YFSETQ. The CDR3 nucleotides are TGCGCCAGCAGCTCCTTCGGCGGGACAGGGGGTTCCGAGCAGTACTTC. It yields the protein CASSSFGGTGGSEQYF.

The CDR3 is CASTFSGTQYF. Written as DNA, the CDR3 is TGCGCCAGCACTTTCTCGGGGACCCAGTACTTC. This chain connects TRBV23-1 to TRBJ2-5, with no clear D. TRBV23-1 is an ORF for which the function is uncertain. This CDR3 contains 11 residues. V was shortened by 7 bases and J by 7 bases, with 10 bases between the two germline ends.

This rearrangement joins TRBV18 to TRBJ2-5; 7 positions match TRBD1. Germline V gene sequence: CDR1 KGHSH, CDR2 LQKENI. The CDR3 spans 15 residues. With V trimmed by 2 bases and J by 5 bases, 8 bases remained unmatched. The CDR3 sequence is CASSPDEGARETQYF. The CDR3 DNA is TGTGCCAGCTCACCAGACGAGGGGGCGCGTGAGACCCAGTACTTC.

In its sample, this clone was seen a few times. The chain employs TRBV18 and TRBJ2-2; TRBD2 matches at 8 bases. Losses at the gene ends were 0 bases for V and 7 bases for J; bases not matched to a gene: 7. The CDR3 totals 16 residues. Germline CDR1 KGHSH, CDR2 LQKENI. The CDR3, as DNA: TGTGCCAGCTCACCACCGAACGGGGGGGCCGACGGGGAGCTGTTTTTT. It is translated as CASSPPNGGADGELFF.

CDR3 sequence: CASSLWEGTQPQHF. Here the CDR3 DNA reads TGTGCCAGCAGCTTGTGGGAGGGGACTCAGCCCCAGCATTTT. The chain employs TRBV5-6 and TRBJ1-5; possible D gene TRBD1, 5 bases. The CDR3 consists of 14 residues. CDR1 is SGHDT, CDR2 YYEEEE, per germline. The V and J ends lost 1 base and 6 bases respectively, with 11 bases between them.

This chain joins TRBV6-1 and TRBJ2-7; TRBD2 matches 8 bases. Germline CDR1 reads MNHNS; CDR2 reads SASEGT. V lost 5 bases to trimming and J lost 7 bases; unmatched junction nucleotides: 10. The CDR3 loop spans 14 amino acids. The CDR3, as DNA: TGTGCCAGCAGTTCCGTCGGGGGGGCTTCAGAGCAGTACTTC. As protein: CASSSVGGASEQYF.

This clone was found a few times. This chain connects TRBV5-4 to TRBJ2-7, with TRBD2 identical over 8 bases. The V gene end was trimmed by 4 bases and the J gene end by 3 bases; junction bases not matched to a gene: 6. Germline CDR1 and CDR2: SGHNT and YYREEE (reference sequence). This CDR3 is built from 14 residues. In DNA form, the CDR3 reads TGTGCCAGCAGCCGGGGGACTAGTATCTACGAGCAGTACTTC. Protein sequence: CASSRGTSIYEQYF.

The chain couples TRBV27 to TRBJ1-2; a weak D match, TRBD1 (5 bases). Germline CDR1 is MNHEY and CDR2 is SMNVEV (reference sequence). Trimming removed 3 bases at V and 1 base at J, with 12 bases between. The CDR3 is made up of 15 amino acids. The CDR3 coding sequence is TGTGCCAGCAGTTTTTTGACAGCTGGTAACTATGGCTACACCTTC. It encodes CASSFLTAGNYGYTF.

The chain employs TRBV5-1 and TRBJ2-7; D possibly corresponds to TRBD1 (6 bases). Per germline, CDR1 SGHRS and CDR2 YFSETQ. The CDR3 totals 14 residues. The V gene lost 2 bases and the J gene lost 3 bases, with 12 bases spanning the gap. CDR3 nucleotide sequence: TGCGCCAGCAGCTTAGGTAAACAGGGCTACGAGCAGTACTTC. This encodes CASSLGKQGYEQYF.